The 31 T cell receptor beta chains listed next were all sequenced from one sample in a study of human T cells and chemical hapten exposure. TCRdb used MiXCR to reprocess the RACE reads, holding one entry per CDR3 protein. The table lists around 360,000 distinct CDR3 sequences, nearly 6.5% of them singletons, with less than 6.5% in the top ten. Time point indicated: patch test 2, 6 weeks after DPC sensitization. Treatment given: therapeutic diphenylcyclopropenone sensitization with weekly scalp DPC. The sample here was whole blood, taken in connection with sensitization to the hapten diphenylcyclopropenone (DPC). The receptor source for this set is a woman aged 18-29 years with alopecia areata. Some clones in this sample may be carry-over from other donors' samples.

The chain combines TRBV9 with TRBJ1-6, with 7 positions matching TRBD1. Germline loops: CDR1 SGDLS, CDR2 YYNGEE. CDR3 length equals 18 residues. The J segment lost 6 bases and the V segment lost 1 base, leaving 13 bases of the junction unmatched. The CDR3 is CASSVTAPATGTNSPLHF. The CDR3 DNA sequence: TGTGCCAGCAGCGTAACGGCCCCCGCGACAGGGACTAATTCACCCCTCCACTTT.

The chain combines TRBV2 with TRBJ1-1; D is ambiguous. V gave up 5 bases and J gave up 4 bases, with 11 bases separating them. Germline loops: CDR1 SNHLY, CDR2 FYNNEI. The CDR3 spans 13 residues. CDR3 sequence: CASSSRRATEAFF. CDR3 nucleotide sequence: TGTGCCAGCAGTTCCCGGAGAGCCACTGAAGCTTTCTTT. The entire variable domain, with the rest obtained from reference TRBV2 and TRBJ1-1, is as follows: EPEVTQTPSHQVTQMGQEVILRCVPISNHLYFYWYRQILGQKVEFLVSFYNNEISEKSEIFDDQFSVERPDGSNFTLKIRSTKLEDSAMYFCASSSRRATEAFFGQGTRLTVV.

V is TRBV28 and J is TRBJ2-1, with D perhaps assigned TRBD1 or TRBD2 (6 bases each). CDR1 MDHEN and CDR2 SYDVKM come from the germline V gene. The CDR3 totals 15 residues. Trimming shortened V by 2 bases and J by 4 bases, and 12 bases separated the two germline ends. CDR3 sequence reads: CASSLPGAEYNEQFF. The CDR3 DNA is TGTGCCAGCAGTTTACCGGGGGCCGAATACAATGAGCAGTTCTTC.

The V call is TRBV11-2, the J call TRBJ2-1; TRBD1 is a possible D gene (7 bases). The length of the CDR3 is 15 residues. Germline loops: CDR1 SGHAT, CDR2 FQNNGV. V was pared by 5 bases and J by 8 bases, with 19 bases between. The CDR3 DNA follows: TGTGCCAGCAGCCCACGACAGGGACTGTTCTATGAGCAGTTCTTC. Residues: CASSPRQGLFYEQFF.

The table lists this clonotype with many counts. The chain links TRBV12-3 or TRBV12-4 to TRBJ1-3; D not certain. This CDR3 comprises 12 residues. V was pared by 5 bases and J by 8 bases, with 10 bases between. CDR3 nucleotide sequence: TGTGCCAGCAGTCAAAGGGAAGACACCATATATTTT. Its protein product is CASSQREDTIYF.

At least ten counts were recorded for this clonotype. V gene TRBV12-3 or TRBV12-4 combines with J gene TRBJ2-7; a possible D gene is TRBD1 (5 bases). Deletions cut 6 bases from V and 7 bases from J, with 10 bases between. This CDR3 region has 11 residues. CDR3 sequence (DNA): TGTGCCAGCAGCCCAGGGCCGGAGCAGTACTTC. Translating gives CASSPGPEQYF.

This clonotype was counted once. The V and J genes are TRBV6-1 and TRBJ1-5; perhaps TRBD1 as D (5 bases). Trimming shortened V by 5 bases and J by 6 bases, and 17 bases separated the two germline ends. Germline CDR1 MNHNS, CDR2 SASEGT. The CDR3 sequence is 15 residues long. CDR3 amino acids: CASSSQGLMAQPQHF. The CDR3, as DNA: TGTGCCAGCAGTAGTCAGGGACTAATGGCTCAGCCCCAGCATTTT.

In its sample, this clonotype was seen many times. The rearrangement joins TRBV27 to TRBJ1-2; D is unresolved. Germline CDR1 reads MNHEY; CDR2 reads SMNVEV (reference sequence). Trimming took 2 bases from V and 2 from J, leaving 6 bases between them. The CDR3 covers 13 residues. CDR3 region: CASSLRRNYGYTF. CDR3 nucleotides: TGTGCCAGCAGTTTACGGCGGAACTATGGCTACACCTTC.

At least ten counts were recorded for this clonotype. The chain has TRBV2 and TRBJ2-3; D gene ambiguous. With 0 bases removed from V and 1 base from J, the gap between germline ends came to 11 bases. The CDR3 has 16 amino acids. Germline V gene lookup returns CDR1 SNHLY and CDR2 FYNNEI. In nucleotides, the CDR3 is TGTGCCAGCAGTGAAGCCACGGTGGACGGCACAGATACGCAGTATTTT. Translating it yields CASSEATVDGTDTQYF.

This clonotype appeared a few times. V usage is TRBV24-1 and J usage is TRBJ2-1, with D maybe TRBD1 (6 bases). Germline V gene lookup returns CDR1 KGHDR and CDR2 SFDVKD. The V and J ends lost 2 bases and 4 bases respectively, with 14 bases between them. The CDR3 extends over 16 amino acids. CDR3 bases: TGTGCCACCAGTGATTCCCAGGGGCCCCGGTACAATGAGCAGTTCTTC. It codes for CATSDSQGPRYNEQFF.

The chain couples TRBV6-2 or TRBV6-3 to TRBJ2-5; 7 positions agree with TRBD1. The germline gives CDR1 MNHEY, CDR2 SVGEGT. V was clipped by 2 bases and J by 6 bases; unmatched bases: 12. The CDR3 is 16 amino acids. As DNA, the CDR3 is TGTGCCAGCAGTTACGGCACAGGGGAAAGTCGGAAGACCCAGTACTTC. This encodes CASSYGTGESRKTQYF.

This clonotype was found many times. This CDR3 reads CASSLEGRGSGYTF. DNA of the CDR3: TGTGCCAGCAGCTTGGAGGGCAGGGGAAGCGGCTACACCTTC. This rearrangement joins TRBV7-6 to TRBJ1-2; possible D gene TRBD1, 6 bases. Trimming took off 3 bases at V and 8 bases at J, with 16 bases between the two ends. CDR1 and CDR2 from the germline V gene are SGHVS and FNYEAQ. This CDR3 has 14 residues.

This clonotype was counted a few times. The chain couples TRBV6-4 to TRBJ1-1; D might be TRBD1 (5 bases). The germline V and J ends were trimmed by 6 bases and 2 bases, with 10 bases remaining between them. CDR1 is MRHNA, CDR2 SNTAGT, per germline. CDR3 length: 13 residues. The CDR3 protein is CASRSQANTEAFF. CDR3 coding DNA: TGTGCCAGCAGATCACAGGCCAACACTGAAGCTTTCTTT.

This clonotype was seen only a few times. The chain combines TRBV28 with TRBJ2-3; maybe TRBD2 (6 bases). Germline V lookup: CDR1 MDHEN, CDR2 SYDVKM. Trimming took 5 bases from V and 7 from J, leaving 13 bases between them. This CDR3 is built from 13 residues. The CDR3 loop reads CASSTPGGNTQYF. The CDR3, as DNA: TGTGCCAGCAGTACCCCCGGGGGAAATACGCAGTATTTT.

The rearrangement links TRBV27 to TRBJ2-7, with D unresolved. The length of the CDR3 is 13 residues. Trimming removed 3 bases at V and 2 bases at J, with 8 bases between. Germline lookup yields CDR1 MNHEY and CDR2 SMNVEV (reference sequence). CDR3 sequence (DNA): TGTGCCAGCAGTTTGTCAGGTCCCTACGAGCAGTACTTC. Protein product: CASSLSGPYEQYF.

This chain links TRBV7-2 with TRBJ2-2; a possible D gene is TRBD2 (6 bases). Trimming left V 2 bases short and J 3 bases short, with 13 bases between. This CDR3 has 16 residues. From germline, CDR1 is SGHTA and CDR2 FQGNSA. CDR3: CASSLSSGVDTGELFF. Here the CDR3 DNA reads TGTGCCAGCAGCTTAAGTTCGGGGGTAGACACCGGGGAGCTGTTTTTT.

The chain links TRBV5-1 to TRBJ2-5, with 10 bases matching TRBD2. CDR3 length equals 17 residues. The V and J ends lost 1 base and 4 bases, in that order; junction bases with no gene match: 10. CDR1 SGHRS and CDR2 YFSETQ come from the germline V gene. CDR3 sequence (DNA): TGCGCCAGCAGCTTGAACCCTAGCGGGGGAGGTATAGAGACCCAGTACTTC. Translation gives CASSLNPSGGGIETQYF.

This clonotype was seen ten or more times. The chain couples TRBV29-1 to TRBJ2-7; the match to TRBD1 covers 10 bases. Germline V gene sequence: CDR1 SQVTM, CDR2 ANQGSEA. V gave up 5 bases and J gave up 6 bases; unmatched junction bases: 4. The CDR3 runs 12 residues. CDR3 in amino acids: CSVPGQGGEQYF. CDR3 nucleotides: TGCAGCGTTCCCGGACAGGGGGGCGAGCAGTACTTC.

This clonotype was recorded a few times. This chain joins TRBV7-2 and TRBJ1-2, with 9 bases identical to TRBD1. Trimming removed 5 bases from V and 4 bases from J; junction bases left unmatched: 14. There are 17 residues in the CDR3. Germline CDR1 is SGHTA and CDR2 is FQGNSA. This CDR3 reads CASSPPGSWDRVYGYTF. The DNA for the CDR3 is TGTGCCAGCAGCCCACCCGGTTCGTGGGACAGGGTCTATGGCTACACCTTC.

There are many counts of this clonotype. The CDR3 sequence: CASSQDTGNQETQYF. CDR3 sequence (DNA): TGCGCCAGCAGCCAAGACACAGGGAATCAAGAGACCCAGTACTTC. V gene TRBV4-1 combines with J gene TRBJ2-5, with D possibly TRBD1 on 6 matching bases. The CDR3 has 15 residues. Germline-derived CDR1 and CDR2 are MGHRA and YSYEKL. V was shortened by 0 bases and J by 2 bases, with 10 bases between the two germline ends.

The V call is TRBV28, the J call TRBJ1-2; D call uncertain. The V end lost 3 bases, the J end lost 5 bases, and 7 bases lay between the germline ends. There are 12 residues in the CDR3. Germline V lookup: CDR1 MDHEN, CDR2 SYDVKM. The chain's CDR3 is CASSLNQYGYTF. In nucleotides, the CDR3 is TGTGCCAGCAGTTTGAATCAATATGGCTACACCTTC.

This chain joins TRBV7-6 and TRBJ2-3, with D possibly matching TRBD2 (7 bases). Trimming took 3 bases from V and 4 from J, leaving 14 bases between them. CDR1 is SGHVS, CDR2 FNYEAQ, per germline. The CDR3 runs 15 residues. The CDR3 loop is CASSLGGGRADTQYF. In DNA, the CDR3 is TGTGCCAGCAGCTTGGGGGGGGGCCGTGCAGATACGCAGTATTTT. The full variable domain, with the rest looked up from reference TRBV7-6 and TRBJ2-3, is GAGVSQSPRYKVTKRGQDVALRCDPISGHVSLYWYRQALGQGPEFLTYFNYEAQQDKSGLPNDRFSAERPEGSISTLTIQRTEQRDSAMYRCASSLGGGRADTQYFGPGTRLTVL.

The chain employs TRBV10-3 and TRBJ2-4; D gene ambiguous. There are 13 residues in the CDR3. Trimming left V 5 bases short and J 9 bases short, with 14 bases between. Germline CDR1 ENHRY, CDR2 SYGVKD. CDR3 region: CAISNGGPVIQYF. The CDR3 nucleotides read TGTGCCATCAGTAACGGCGGCCCGGTCATTCAGTACTTC.

There are many counts of this clonotype. The J gene is TRBJ1-6, the V gene TRBV6-5; a weak D match, TRBD1 (5 bases). Trimming removed 0 bases at V and 9 bases at J, with 6 bases between. CDR3 length: 13 amino acids. Per the germline V gene, CDR1 is MNHEY and CDR2 is SVGAGI. CDR3 sequence (DNA): TGTGCCAGCAGTTACTCAGGGGCTTCACCCCTCCACTTT. Amino acids: CASSYSGASPLHF.

The sample holds many counts of this clonotype. The chain recombines TRBV6-5 with TRBJ2-7, with D perhaps being TRBD1 or TRBD2 (6 bases each). Germline CDR1 and CDR2: MNHEY and SVGAGI. The CDR3 sequence is 13 residues long. V lost 4 bases and J 1 base, leaving 8 bases between the germline ends. CDR3 DNA: TGTGCCAGCAGTTGGAGGGGGTCCTACGAGCAGTACTTC. Encoded protein: CASSWRGSYEQYF.

The rearrangement joins TRBV6-5 to TRBJ2-3; 7 bases line up with TRBD2. The CDR3 sequence is 15 residues long. After removal of 2 bases from V and 2 bases from J, the junction contained 4 bases not matched to a gene. Germline V gene lookup returns CDR1 MNHEY and CDR2 SVGAGI. As DNA, the CDR3 is TGTGCCAGCAGTTACGGGGGGGGAGTCACAGATACGCAGTATTTT. Its translation is CASSYGGGVTDTQYF.

This clonotype came up many times. The J gene is TRBJ1-2, the V gene TRBV15; D gene uncertain. Trimming took off 0 bases at V and 10 bases at J, with 12 bases between the two ends. The CDR3 has 13 residues. Germline V CDR1 and CDR2: LNHNV, YYDKDF (reference sequence). The chain's CDR3 is CATSRDQSRDYTF. The CDR3 nucleotides are TGTGCCACCAGCAGAGATCAGAGTCGTGACTACACCTTC.

J is TRBJ1-2 and V is TRBV4-1, with 8 nucleotides matching TRBD1. Germline V CDR1 and CDR2: MGHRA, YSYEKL. The CDR3 runs to 16 residues. Trimming removed 8 bases from V and 4 bases from J; junction bases left unmatched: 15. The CDR3 protein is CASHQSPGQESYGYTF. The CDR3 bases are TGCGCCAGCCACCAAAGTCCGGGACAGGAGTCCTATGGCTACACCTTC.

This clonotype appeared many times. This chain joins TRBV6-5 and TRBJ1-4; D is uncertain. Looked up from germline, CDR1 is MNHEY and CDR2 is SVGAGI. CDR3 length equals 14 residues. V was trimmed by 4 bases and J by 4 bases, leaving 10 bases between them. The CDR3 loop is CASSSRSVNEKLFF. The CDR3 DNA sequence: TGTGCCAGCAGTTCCCGGTCCGTTAATGAAAAACTGTTTTTT.

The chain carries TRBV6-5 and TRBJ2-5; D is unresolved. V lost 7 bases to trimming and J lost 6 bases, with 12 bases between them. The CDR3 covers 12 residues. Per germline, CDR1 MNHEY and CDR2 SVGAGI. The CDR3 region is CASKPEVKTQYF. CDR3 DNA sequence: TGTGCCAGCAAACCTGAGGTTAAGACCCAGTACTTC.

This clonotype was detected many times. V and J are TRBV12-3 or TRBV12-4 and TRBJ2-1; possibly TRBD2 for D (6 bases). The CDR3 totals 15 residues. The V gene lost 3 bases and the J gene lost 8 bases, with 17 bases spanning the gap. CDR3 in amino acids: CASSFFRGLGDEQFF. CDR3 DNA: TGTGCCAGCAGTTTCTTTCGGGGGTTAGGTGATGAGCAGTTCTTC.